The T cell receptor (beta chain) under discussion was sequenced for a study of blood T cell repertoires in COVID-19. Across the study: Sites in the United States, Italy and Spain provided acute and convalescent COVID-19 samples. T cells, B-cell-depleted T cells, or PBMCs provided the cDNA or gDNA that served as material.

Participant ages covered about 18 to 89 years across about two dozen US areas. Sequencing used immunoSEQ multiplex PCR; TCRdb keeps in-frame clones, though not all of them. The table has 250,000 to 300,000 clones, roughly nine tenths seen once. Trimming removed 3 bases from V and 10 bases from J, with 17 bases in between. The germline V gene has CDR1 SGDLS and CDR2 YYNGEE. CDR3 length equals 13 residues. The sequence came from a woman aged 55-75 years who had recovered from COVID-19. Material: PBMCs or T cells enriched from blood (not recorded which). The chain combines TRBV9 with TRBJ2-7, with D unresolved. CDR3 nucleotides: TGTGCCAGCAGCGGCGGTGGTAGCTCCGAACAGTACTTC. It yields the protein CASSGGGSSEQYF.